The rows below give T cell receptor beta chains drawn from one sample of a study of blood T cell repertoires in COVID-19. Assay: immunoSEQ multiplex PCR; the TCRdb copy retains only in-frame clones and omits some. The data show 120,000 or so clones, 80% seen once. The sample consisted of peripheral blood. The receptors derive from a man aged 65 to 79 with acute or convalescent COVID-19. The CDR3 runs from the conserved cysteine through the conserved F or W. A D gene is named only where the DNA matches it firmly. Some rows mark clone size as missing; the rest say once, few, many or name a class of expanded clone.

j_call cdr3_length v_call clone_size d_call cdr3_aa cdr3_nt
TRBJ2-3 17 TRBV29-1 - TRBD1 CSVVGSSRAGGTDTQYF TGCAGCGTTGTGGGGTCGTCAAGGGCAGGGGGAACAGATACGCAGTATTTT
TRBJ1-3 15 TRBV5-4 - - CASSSTSSGGNTIYF TGTGCCAGCAGCTCTACCTCCTCGGGAGGAAACACCATATATTTT
TRBJ1-2 14 TRBV19 once TRBD1 CASSVTGGAGGYTF TGTGCCAGTAGTGTGACAGGGGGCGCGGGAGGCTACACCTTC
TRBJ1-6 16 TRBV28 - - CASSLWGRYYNSPLHF TGTGCCAGCAGTTTATGGGGCAGGTATTATAATTCACCCCTCCACTTT
TRBJ2-5 15 TRBV19 - TRBD2 CASNRAGGTTKTQYF TGTGCCAGTAATCGCGCGGGGGGCACTACAAAGACCCAGTACTTC
TRBJ2-3 16 TRBV10-3 - - CAISDWGGGRTDTQYF TGTGCCATCAGTGACTGGGGAGGGGGGCGCACAGATACGCAGTATTTT
TRBJ1-5 13 TRBV10-2 - - CASSTGLAQPQHF TGCGCCAGCAGTACAGGGTTGGCTCAGCCCCAGCATTTT
TRBJ2-6 18 TRBV5-1 - TRBD1 CASRPLGTGGPGANVLTF TGCGCCAGCAGACCCCTCGGGACAGGGGGCCCTGGGGCCAACGTCCTGACTTTC
TRBJ1-2 16 TRBV18 once TRBD1 CASSPGQGQEGYGYTF TGTGCCAGCTCCCCGGGACAGGGTCAAGAGGGGTATGGCTACACCTTC
TRBJ1-2 13 TRBV12-3/TRBV12-4 - - CASSQNRVDGYTF TGTGCCAGCAGCCAAAACAGGGTAGATGGCTACACCTTC
TRBJ2-5 14 TRBV28 - - CASSLLGQQETQYF TGTGCCAGCAGTTTATTAGGACAGCAAGAGACCCAGTACTTC
TRBJ2-5 14 TRBV6-5 - - CASSRPGNQETQYF TGTGCCAGCAGCCGCCCGGGGAACCAAGAGACCCAGTACTTC
TRBJ1-1 14 TRBV19 - - CASSSSGQNTEAFF TGTGCCAGTAGTTCCAGTGGACAGAACACTGAAGCTTTCTTT
TRBJ1-1 12 TRBV29-1 - TRBD1 CSVRKGTGEAFF TGCAGCGTGCGAAAAGGGACAGGGGAAGCTTTCTTT
TRBJ1-3 17 TRBV11-2 - - CASSPLQAAVGGNTIYF TGTGCCAGCAGCCCGCTACAGGCGGCCGTCGGTGGAAACACCATATATTTT
TRBJ2-1 14 TRBV20-1 - - CSASSSSSYNEQFF TGCAGTGCTAGTAGTAGCTCTTCCTACAATGAGCAGTTCTTC
TRBJ1-2 18 TRBV6-6 - TRBD1 CASSPRQGALSLDYGYTF TGTGCCAGCAGTCCCCGACAGGGGGCTTTATCGTTAGACTATGGCTACACCTTC
TRBJ2-7 13 TRBV30 - TRBD1 CAWSQTGEGEQYF TGTGCCTGGAGTCAGACAGGGGAAGGCGAGCAGTACTTC
TRBJ1-5 15 TRBV5-6 once TRBD1 CASSLAGTGDQPQHF TGTGCCAGCAGCTTGGCCGGGACAGGGGATCAGCCCCAGCATTTT
TRBJ2-5 19 TRBV7-8 - TRBD1 CASSFSPPLAQGRQETQYF TGTGCCAGCAGCTTTTCCCCACCGCTAGCACAGGGGCGCCAAGAGACCCAGTACTTC
TRBJ1-6 17 TRBV9 - - CASSFQGRASYNSPLHF TGTGCCAGCAGCTTCCAGGGTCGAGCGTCCTATAATTCACCCCTCCACTTT
TRBJ1-2 14 TRBV4-1 - TRBD1 CASSPGTGDYGYTF TGCGCCAGCAGCCCGGGGACAGGGGACTATGGCTACACCTTC
TRBJ1-6 15 TRBV19 - - CASSMARQGSSPLHF TGTGCCAGTAGTATGGCGCGGCAGGGGAGCTCACCCCTCCACTTT
TRBJ1-4 14 TRBV7-2 - - CASSPRKGREKLFF TGTGCCAGCAGCCCCAGAAAGGGGCGAGAAAAACTGTTTTTT